This T cell receptor beta chain derives from a study of control samples from healthy donors and cancer patients. Germline V gene lookup returns CDR1 MNHEY and CDR2 SVGEGT. V shed 2 bases and J 4 bases; nucleotides not matched to a gene: 2. The CDR3 length is 15 residues. TCRdb's table, derived via immunoSEQ multiplex PCR, lists solely in-frame clones and lacks some. The repertoire holds under 85,000 clones, roughly 80% seen once, with about 3% in the top ten. The receptor's source is a woman aged 45 to 65 with lung cancer. The sample taken for sequencing was PBMCs. The rearrangement joins TRBV6-2 or TRBV6-3 to TRBJ2-1; TRBD2 matches at 10 bases. The CDR3 reads CASSYASGGYNEQFF. CDR3 DNA sequence: TGTGCCAGCAGTTACGCTAGCGGGGGTTACAATGAGCAGTTCTTC.